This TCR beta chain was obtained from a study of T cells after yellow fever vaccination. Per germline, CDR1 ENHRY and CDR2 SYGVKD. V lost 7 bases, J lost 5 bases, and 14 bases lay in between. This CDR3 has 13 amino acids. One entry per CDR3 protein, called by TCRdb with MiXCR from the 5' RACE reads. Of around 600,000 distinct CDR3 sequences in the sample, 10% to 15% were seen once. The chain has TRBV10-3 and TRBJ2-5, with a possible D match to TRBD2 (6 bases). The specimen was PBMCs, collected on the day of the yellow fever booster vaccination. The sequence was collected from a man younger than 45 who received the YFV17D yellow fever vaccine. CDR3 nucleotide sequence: TGTGCCATCATGGAGGGAATAGAGGAGACCCAGTACTTC. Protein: CAIMEGIEETQYF.